These T cell receptor beta chains were read from a single sample in a study of T cell repertoires in cytomegalovirus infection. TCRdb re-called the reads with MiXCR, one entry per CDR3 protein. The table has roughly 320,000 distinct CDR3 sequences, roughly a tenth seen once. The sample was PBMCs. These receptors were collected from a human donor in good health (CMV status not recorded). Some clones in this sample may be carry-over from other donors' samples. Both conserved end residues are part of each CDR3. Each record gives: D gene, clone size, V gene, J gene, CDR3 DNA, CDR3 protein. D genes are given only for firm matches. Clone size is not always given. Where it is, it says once, few, many or a class for expanded clones.

.	many	TRBV7-2	TRBJ1-1	TGTGCCAGCACAAGACGGAAGGGAGTGGCTGAAGCTTTCTTT	CASTRRKGVAEAFF
.	.	TRBV6-5	TRBJ2-5	TGTGCCAGCAGTCCGGTGGCAGGGGAGACCCAGTACTTC	CASSPVAGETQYF
TRBD1	many	TRBV4-3	TRBJ1-5	TGCGCCAGCAGCCAAGATCGCAGGGGGTTTAGCAATCAGCCCCAGCATTTT	CASSQDRRGFSNQPQHF
TRBD2	many	TRBV7-2	TRBJ2-2	TGTGCCAGCAGCCTTAGACCGGGGGGCACCGGGGAGCTGTTTTTT	CASSLRPGGTGELFF
TRBD2	.	TRBV20-1	TRBJ2-3	TGCAGTGCTAGAGATGTGGTCCCAGCGGGGGGGCCTAGCACAGATACGCAGTATTTT	CSARDVVPAGGPSTDTQYF
.	.	TRBV5-1	TRBJ2-6	TGCGCCAGCAGCTTGGGAGGACCAGACGGTGGGGCCAACGTCCTGACTTTC	CASSLGGPDGGANVLTF
.	many	TRBV7-9	TRBJ1-1	TGTGCCAGCAGCCCCGGTGACAGATGGAACACTGAAGCTTTCTTT	CASSPGDRWNTEAFF
TRBD2	.	TRBV20-1	TRBJ2-1	TGCAGTGCTAGAGGGAGCCGGGGGGGCTACAATGAGCAGTTCTTC	CSARGSRGGYNEQFF
TRBD1	few	TRBV29-1	TRBJ2-7	TGCAGCGTGCTCTTCCGGGACAGGGGGACTTTCGAGCAGTACTTC	CSVLFRDRGTFEQYF
TRBD1	many	TRBV2	TRBJ2-6	TGTGCCAGCAGTCTGGACAGGGGACCTGGGGCCAACGTCCTGACTTTC	CASSLDRGPGANVLTF
TRBD2	few	TRBV5-1	TRBJ2-3	TGCGCCAGCAGCACCGCCCATGCGGGAGGGGCAGATACGCAGTATTTT	CASSTAHAGGADTQYF
.	many	TRBV5-6	TRBJ2-2	TGTGCCAGCAGTTTCGCCTCCGGGGAGCTGTTTTTT	CASSFASGELFF
.	many	TRBV7-2	TRBJ2-5	TGTGCCAGCAGCCCAGGGGCAGGGTGGCAAGAGACCCAGTACTTC	CASSPGAGWQETQYF
.	many	TRBV7-2	TRBJ1-5	TGTGCCAGCAGTTTCTATTCCGGAAGCCCGGACGATCAGCCCCAGCATTTT	CASSFYSGSPDDQPQHF
TRBD1	.	TRBV6-2/TRBV6-3	TRBJ2-3	TGTGCCAGCAGTTACTCCGGACAGGGACGGGGAGCGACAGATACGCAGTATTTT	CASSYSGQGRGATDTQYF
.	many	TRBV20-1	TRBJ1-5	TGCAGTGCTAGCGGGACGGACAATCAGCCCCAGCATTTT	CSASGTDNQPQHF
.	many	TRBV28	TRBJ2-5	TGTGCCAGCAGTTTAGAGCTAGAACGGGAGACCCAGTACTTC	CASSLELERETQYF
.	.	TRBV25-1	TRBJ1-2	TGTGCCAGCAGTGCCCGGGGCTACACCTTC	CASSARGYTF
.	few	TRBV20-1	TRBJ1-4	TGCAGTGCTAAACCCCTGGGTGAAAAACTGTTTTTT	CSAKPLGEKLFF
TRBD1	many	TRBV7-9	TRBJ1-1	TGTGCCAGCAGCATAGCGACAGGGGTGACCACTGAAGCTTTCTTT	CASSIATGVTTEAFF
.	.	TRBV5-1	TRBJ2-7	TGCGCCAGCAGCTTGGTGAACGGGGGCAGCGGGGAGCAGTACTTC	CASSLVNGGSGEQYF
.	many	TRBV5-5	TRBJ1-1	TGTGCCAGCAGCTTGACAGGGCCTAATACGAACACTGAAGCTTTCTTT	CASSLTGPNTNTEAFF
.	many	TRBV20-1	TRBJ1-2	TGCAGTGCTAGAGCCCTCCTGGGTAGGGGTCCGAACTATGGCTACACCTTC	CSARALLGRGPNYGYTF
.	many	TRBV7-2	TRBJ1-1	TGTGCCAGCAGCTTAAGGGGGGCGAACACTGAAGCTTTCTTT	CASSLRGANTEAFF
.	many	TRBV5-4	TRBJ2-5	TGTGCCAGCAGCGCACGACAACAGGGAACGGAGACCCAGTACTTC	CASSARQQGTETQYF
.	many	TRBV5-1	TRBJ1-6	TGCGCCAGCAGCTTGGAAGGGAGTCGGGGCCTAGGTAATTCACCCCTCCACTTT	CASSLEGSRGLGNSPLHF
.	.	TRBV20-1	TRBJ2-5	TGCAGTGGGGGGCCGGCCCAGTACTTC	CSGGPAQYF
.	many	TRBV10-3	TRBJ2-7	TGTGCCATCAGTCCAACAGGTCTGTCCTACGAGCAGTACTTC	CAISPTGLSYEQYF
TRBD1	many	TRBV7-9	TRBJ1-1	TGTGCCAGCAGCTTAGCGGGACAGGGAACCGAAGCTTTCTTT	CASSLAGQGTEAFF
.	many	TRBV3-1	TRBJ2-1	TGTGCCAGCAGCCAAAGGGGGGGCGGGTCCTACAATGAGCAGTTCTTC	CASSQRGGGSYNEQFF
TRBD1	.	TRBV5-1	TRBJ1-1	TGCGCCAGCACCTTACAGGGGGGGGTCACTGAAGCTTTCTTT	CASTLQGGVTEAFF
.	many	TRBV3-1	TRBJ1-4	TGTGCCAGCAGCCAAACACCCTGGCCACAGCGACGCGGTGAAAAACTGTTTTTT	CASSQTPWPQRRGEKLFF
TRBD1	.	TRBV5-1	TRBJ2-3	TGCGCCAGCACGGACAGGCCTGCCACAGATACGCAGTATTTT	CASTDRPATDTQYF
TRBD1	many	TRBV10-3	TRBJ2-7	TGTGCCATCAGTGATCAGGACAGGGGCCGCTACGAGCAGTACTTC	CAISDQDRGRYEQYF
.	many	TRBV6-6	TRBJ2-2	TGTGCCAGCAGTCACCGACAGACCGGGGAGCTGTTTTTT	CASSHRQTGELFF
.	many	TRBV19	TRBJ2-3	TGTGCCAGTTCTACTAGGACCTTCAGGACAGATACGCAGTATTTT	CASSTRTFRTDTQYF
TRBD2	many	TRBV28	TRBJ2-1	TGTGCCAGCAGTTCCCCGACTAGCGGGTGGCAGTTCTTC	CASSSPTSGWQFF
TRBD2	few	TRBV10-3	TRBJ2-1	TGTGCCATCAGTAAAAGCGGGGGCGAGAGCAATGAGCAGTTCTTC	CAISKSGGESNEQFF
TRBD2	few	TRBV3-1	TRBJ2-7	TGTGCCAGCAGCCAGGCTAGCGGGGGCTACGAGCAGTACTTC	CASSQASGGYEQYF